This T cell receptor beta chain emerged from a study of blood T cell repertoires in COVID-19. Across the whole study: Material from acute and convalescent COVID-19 was sourced from the United States, Italy and Spain.

Germline V gives CDR1 SGHRS, CDR2 YFSETQ. The CDR3 extends over 14 amino acids. Trimming cost V 3 bases and J 4 bases, with 13 bases left between them. Original analysis: Amplification of reference gene primers was used by the study to estimate nucleated cell counts. TCRdb's copy holds only in-frame clones and misses some; the assay was immunoSEQ multiplex PCR. D and trimming come from the DNA, and the V and J calls and clone size come from that table. The data contain about 78,000 clones, nearly 90% of them singletons. This rearrangement joins TRBV5-1 to TRBJ1-2; D perhaps matches TRBD1 (6 bases). Material: peripheral blood. This clonotype was sampled from a woman aged 80 or over with active or convalescent COVID-19. CDR3 loop: CASSSGHWTYGYTF. CDR3 nucleotides: TGCGCCAGCAGCTCGGGACACTGGACCTATGGCTACACCTTC.